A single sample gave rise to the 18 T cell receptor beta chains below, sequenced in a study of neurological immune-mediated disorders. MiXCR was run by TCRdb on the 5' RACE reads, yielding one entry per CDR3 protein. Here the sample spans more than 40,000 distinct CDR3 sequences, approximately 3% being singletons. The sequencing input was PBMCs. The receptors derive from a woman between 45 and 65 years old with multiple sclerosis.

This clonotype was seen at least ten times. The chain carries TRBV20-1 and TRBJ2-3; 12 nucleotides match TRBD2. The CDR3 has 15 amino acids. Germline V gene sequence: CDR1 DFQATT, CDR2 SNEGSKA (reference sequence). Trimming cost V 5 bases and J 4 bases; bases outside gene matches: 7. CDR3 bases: TGCAGTGCTTTTCGGACTAGCGGGGTTTCAGATACGCAGTATTTT. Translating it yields CSAFRTSGVSDTQYF.

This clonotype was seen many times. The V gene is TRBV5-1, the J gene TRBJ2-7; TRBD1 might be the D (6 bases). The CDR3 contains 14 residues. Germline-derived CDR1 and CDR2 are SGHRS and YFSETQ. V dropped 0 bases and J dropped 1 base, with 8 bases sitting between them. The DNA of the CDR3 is TGCGCCAGCAGCTTGGTGGACAGTTCCTACGAGCAGTACTTC. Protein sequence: CASSLVDSSYEQYF.

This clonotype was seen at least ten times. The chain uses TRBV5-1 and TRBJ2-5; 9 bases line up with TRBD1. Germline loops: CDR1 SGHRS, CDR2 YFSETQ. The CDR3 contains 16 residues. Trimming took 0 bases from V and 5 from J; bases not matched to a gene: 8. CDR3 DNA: TGCGCCAGCAGCTTGGGGGGGACAGGGTTGATGGAGACCCAGTACTTC. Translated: CASSLGGTGLMETQYF.

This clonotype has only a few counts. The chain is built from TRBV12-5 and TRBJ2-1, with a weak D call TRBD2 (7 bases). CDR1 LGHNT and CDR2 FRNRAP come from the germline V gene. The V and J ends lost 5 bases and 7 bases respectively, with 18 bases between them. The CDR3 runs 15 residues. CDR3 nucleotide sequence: TGTGCTAGTGGTAGCACAGGGAGGGTGCAAAATGAGCAGTTCTTC. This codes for CASGSTGRVQNEQFF.

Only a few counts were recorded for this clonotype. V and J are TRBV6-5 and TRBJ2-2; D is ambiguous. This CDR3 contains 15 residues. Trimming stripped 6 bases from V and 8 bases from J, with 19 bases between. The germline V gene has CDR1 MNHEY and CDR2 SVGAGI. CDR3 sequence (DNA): TGTGCCAGCAGGGGAACCGAAAGTAAAAGGGGGGAGCTGTTTTTT. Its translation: CASRGTESKRGELFF.

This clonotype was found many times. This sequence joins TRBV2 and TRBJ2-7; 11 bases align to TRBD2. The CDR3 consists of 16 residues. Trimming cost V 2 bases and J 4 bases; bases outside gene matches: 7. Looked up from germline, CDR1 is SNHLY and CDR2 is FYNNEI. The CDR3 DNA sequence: TGTGCCAGCAGTGAACTACTAGCGGGAGCTCGTTACGAGCAGTACTTC. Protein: CASSELLAGARYEQYF.

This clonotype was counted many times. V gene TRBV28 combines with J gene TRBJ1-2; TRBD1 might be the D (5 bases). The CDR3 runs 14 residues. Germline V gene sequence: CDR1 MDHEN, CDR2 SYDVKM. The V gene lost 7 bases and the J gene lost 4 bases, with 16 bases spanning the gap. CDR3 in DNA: TGTGCCAGCAACCCAATCGGGGGGACCTATGGCTACACCTTC. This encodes CASNPIGGTYGYTF.

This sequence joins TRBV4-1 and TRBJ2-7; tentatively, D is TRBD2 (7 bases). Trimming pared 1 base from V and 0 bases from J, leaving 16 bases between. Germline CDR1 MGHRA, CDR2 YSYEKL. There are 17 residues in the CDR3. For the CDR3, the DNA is TGCGCCAGCAGCCAAGCGTGGTCGGGGGGCAGCTCCTACGAGCAGTACGTC. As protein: CASSQAWSGGSSYEQYV.

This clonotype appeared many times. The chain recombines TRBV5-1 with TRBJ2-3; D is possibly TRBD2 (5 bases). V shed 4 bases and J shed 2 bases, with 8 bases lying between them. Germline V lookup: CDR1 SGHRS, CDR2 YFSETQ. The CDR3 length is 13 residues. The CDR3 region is CASSPGDTDTQYF. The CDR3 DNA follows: TGCGCCAGCAGCCCCGGGGACACAGATACGCAGTATTTT.

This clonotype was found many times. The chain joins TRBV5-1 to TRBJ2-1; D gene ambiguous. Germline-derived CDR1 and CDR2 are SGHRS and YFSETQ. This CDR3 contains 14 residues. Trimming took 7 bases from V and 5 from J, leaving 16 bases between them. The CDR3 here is CASRTQDLHNEQFF. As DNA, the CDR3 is TGCGCCAGCCGCACCCAGGACCTCCACAATGAGCAGTTCTTC.

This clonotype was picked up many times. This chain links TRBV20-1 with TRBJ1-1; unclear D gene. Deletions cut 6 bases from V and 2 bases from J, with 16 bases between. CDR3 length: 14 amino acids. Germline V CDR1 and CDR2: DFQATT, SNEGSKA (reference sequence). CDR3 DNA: TGCAGTGCCGTAACACAGCCGATAAACACTGAAGCTTTCTTT. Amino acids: CSAVTQPINTEAFF.

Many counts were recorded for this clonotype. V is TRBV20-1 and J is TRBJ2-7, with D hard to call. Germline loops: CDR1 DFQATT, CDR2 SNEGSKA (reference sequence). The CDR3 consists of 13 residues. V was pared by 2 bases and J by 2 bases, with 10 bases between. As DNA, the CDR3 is TGCAGTGCTAGACAGGCGTCCGCCTACGAGCAGTACTTC. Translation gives CSARQASAYEQYF.

The CDR3 DNA reads as TGTGCCAGCAGTTTATCACCGGGACTAGCGGCAACCCAGTACTTC. It encodes CASSLSPGLAATQYF. The J gene is TRBJ2-5, the V gene TRBV27; 11 nucleotides match TRBD2. After removal of 0 bases from V and 8 bases from J, the junction contained 5 bases not matched to a gene. CDR3 length: 15 residues. From germline, CDR1 is MNHEY and CDR2 SMNVEV (reference sequence).

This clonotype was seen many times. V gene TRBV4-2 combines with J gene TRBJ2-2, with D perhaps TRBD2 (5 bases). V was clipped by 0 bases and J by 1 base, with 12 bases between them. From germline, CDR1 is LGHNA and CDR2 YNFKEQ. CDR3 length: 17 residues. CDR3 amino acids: CASSQDLLALNTGELFF. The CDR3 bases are TGTGCCAGCAGCCAAGATTTGCTAGCCCTGAACACCGGGGAGCTGTTTTTT.

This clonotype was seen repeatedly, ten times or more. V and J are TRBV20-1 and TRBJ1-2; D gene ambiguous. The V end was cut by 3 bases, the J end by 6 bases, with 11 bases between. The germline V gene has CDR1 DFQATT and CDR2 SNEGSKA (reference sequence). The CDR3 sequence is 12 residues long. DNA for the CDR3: TGCAGTGCTAGTAGCGGGTTGGATGGCTACACCTTC. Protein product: CSASSGLDGYTF.

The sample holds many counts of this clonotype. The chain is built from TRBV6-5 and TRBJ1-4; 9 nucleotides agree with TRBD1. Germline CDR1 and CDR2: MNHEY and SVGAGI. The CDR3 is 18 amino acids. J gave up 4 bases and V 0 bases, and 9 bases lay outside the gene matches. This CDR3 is CASSYSSNRGPDNEKLFF. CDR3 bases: TGTGCCAGCAGTTACTCGTCGAACAGGGGGCCCGATAATGAAAAACTGTTTTTT.

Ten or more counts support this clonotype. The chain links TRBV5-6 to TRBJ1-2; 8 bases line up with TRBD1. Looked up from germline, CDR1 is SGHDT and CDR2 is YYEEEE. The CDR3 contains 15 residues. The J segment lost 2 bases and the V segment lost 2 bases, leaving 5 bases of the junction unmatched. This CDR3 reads CASSFLGTGNYGYTF. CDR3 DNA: TGTGCCAGCAGCTTCTTGGGGACAGGAAACTATGGCTACACCTTC.

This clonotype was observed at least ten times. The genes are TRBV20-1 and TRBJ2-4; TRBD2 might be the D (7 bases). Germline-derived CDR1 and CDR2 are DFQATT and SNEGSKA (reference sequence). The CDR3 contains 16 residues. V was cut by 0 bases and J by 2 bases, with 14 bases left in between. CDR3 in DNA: TGCAGTGCTAGAGAGGGGGCGGGAGCTACCAAAAACATTCAGTACTTC. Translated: CSAREGAGATKNIQYF.